These 22 T cell receptor beta chains were all obtained from the same sample, sequenced in a study of OX40 agonist ivuxolimab in advanced cancers. Sequencing was performed with immunoSEQ multiplex PCR; in TCRdb, only in-frame clones are kept and a portion is missing. This table holds some 71,000 clones, approximately 90% found once. Sequenced here: CD4+ or CD8+ T cells sorted from blood, sampled in a trial of the OX40 agonist ivuxolimab. These TCRs come from an adult with an advanced solid tumor such as melanoma, head and neck, liver or kidney cancer.

V usage is TRBV21-1 and J usage is TRBJ2-1. TRBV21-1 is shown as a pseudogene. The CDR3 is 18 amino acids. The CDR3 loop reads CASSKATHLGRTYNEQFF. The CDR3 DNA reads TGTGCCAGCAGCAAAGCCACCCACCTGGGTCGCACCTACAATGAGCAGTTCTTC.

Concerning this clone itself: The sample holds other DNA sequences that translate to the same CDR3. This chain joins TRBV5-4 and TRBJ2-7, with no clear D. Between the trimmed V and J ends, which lost 1 base and 1 base, there was a span of 9 bases. In germline, CDR1 is SGHNT, CDR2 YYREEE (reference sequence). CDR3 length: 14 residues. CDR3 protein: CASSLPGGSYEQYF. The CDR3 nucleotides are TGTGCCAGCAGCTTGCCGGGTGGGTCCTACGAGCAGTACTTC.

This chain links TRBV7-9 with TRBJ1-2; 9 bases agree with TRBD1. Germline V gene data show CDR1 as SEHNR and CDR2 as FQNEAQ (reference sequence). The V segment lost 6 bases and the J segment 4 bases; nucleotides outside the gene matches: 12. The CDR3 is made up of 16 amino acids. CDR3 in DNA: TGTGCCAGCAGTCGGACAGGGGATGAATTGTTCTATGGCTACACCTTC. This translates into CASSRTGDELFYGYTF.

This sequence joins TRBV6-1 and TRBJ1-5; no firm D call. This CDR3 has 14 amino acids. Germline V gives CDR1 MNHNS, CDR2 SASEGT. V was clipped by 3 bases and J by 3 bases, with 9 bases between them. The CDR3 coding sequence is TGTGCCAGCAGTGAGTCGGGGTTCAATCAGCCCCAGCATTTT. It specifies CASSESGFNQPQHF.

The CDR3: CASSHGAQVTGELFF. In DNA form, the CDR3 reads TGCGCCAGCAGCCATGGAGCGCAGGTCACCGGGGAGCTGTTTTTT. J is TRBJ2-2 and V is TRBV4-1; D unclear. CDR1 and CDR2 (germline): MGHRA, YSYEKL. The V gene lost 3 bases and the J gene lost 4 bases, with 12 bases spanning the gap. The CDR3 is 15 residues long.

V usage is TRBV10-3 and J usage is TRBJ2-5, with 8 positions matching TRBD2. The CDR3 has 14 residues. CDR1 and CDR2 (germline): ENHRY, SYGVKD. V lost 0 bases, J lost 4 bases, and 1 base stayed unmatched. In nucleotides, the CDR3 is TGTGCCATCAGTGAGTCGAGCGGGGGAGAGACCCAGTACTTC. This translates into CAISESSGGETQYF.

V is TRBV7-2 and J is TRBJ2-3; possibly TRBD1 for D (7 bases). The V and J ends lost 4 bases and 2 bases respectively, with 16 bases between them. CDR1 SGHTA and CDR2 FQGNSA come from the germline V gene. This CDR3 region has 16 residues. The CDR3 reads CASSSQGGTNTDTQYF. The CDR3 DNA sequence: TGTGCCAGCAGCTCGCAGGGGGGTACTAACACAGATACGCAGTATTTT.

The V call is TRBV19, the J call TRBJ2-7, with 7 bases aligning to TRBD1. The CDR3 has 14 residues. J lost 1 base, V lost 5 bases, and 5 bases had no gene match. CDR1 LNHDA and CDR2 SQIVND come from the germline V gene (reference sequence). CDR3 nucleotides: TGTGCCAGTAGTGTGGGGACAGCTTCCTACGAGCAGTACTTC. Encoded protein: CASSVGTASYEQYF. The full variable domain, in which reference TRBV19 and TRBJ2-7 provide the parts outside the CDR3, is DGGITQSPKYLFRKEGQNVTLSCEQNLNHDAMYWYRQDPGQGLRLIYYSQIVNDFQKGDIAEGYSVSREKKESFPLTVTSAQKNPTAFYLCASSVGTASYEQYFGPGTRLTVT.

This chain joins TRBV7-9 and TRBJ1-2; a weak D match, TRBD1 (5 bases). This CDR3 has 14 amino acids. V was trimmed by 5 bases and J by 3 bases, leaving 13 bases between them. Germline V gene sequence: CDR1 SEHNR, CDR2 FQNEAQ (reference sequence). This chain's CDR3 is CASSLYGGDYGYTF. CDR3 nucleotides: TGTGCCAGCAGCCTCTACGGGGGGGACTATGGCTACACCTTC.

This clone was observed once. V is TRBV11-2 and J is TRBJ2-4; the D gene is possibly TRBD2 (5 bases). This CDR3 spans 14 amino acids. V lost 1 base to trimming and J lost 8 bases, with 12 bases between them. CDR1 is SGHAT, CDR2 FQNNGV, per germline. The chain's CDR3 is CASSLVGLGDIQYF. CDR3 DNA sequence: TGTGCCAGCAGCTTAGTCGGTCTGGGAGACATTCAGTACTTC.

The V gene is TRBV7-3, the J gene TRBJ2-7, with TRBD2 as a possible D gene (5 bases). Germline CDR1 and CDR2: SGHTA and FQGTGA. V lost 1 base, J lost 4 bases, and 8 bases lay in between. The CDR3 has 13 amino acids. The CDR3 here is CASSLSPGYEQYF. CDR3 in DNA: TGTGCCAGCAGCTTAAGCCCGGGATACGAGCAGTACTTC.

The V and J genes are TRBV2 and TRBJ2-7; D gene unclear. Germline CDR1 and CDR2: SNHLY and FYNNEI. The CDR3 totals 12 residues. V was trimmed by 2 bases and J by 4 bases, leaving 6 bases between them. CDR3: CASSESGYEQYF. CDR3 nucleotides: TGTGCCAGCAGTGAATCCGGTTACGAGCAGTACTTC.

The genes are TRBV21-1 and TRBJ1-1; the table's D call of TRBD1 was not tested on the DNA. TRBV21-1 is marked as a pseudogene. This CDR3 spans 16 amino acids. This chain's CDR3 is CASSERRQGGNTEAFF. DNA of the CDR3: TGTGCCAGCAGCGAGCGCCGACAGGGAGGGAACACTGAAGCTTTCTTT.

The chain combines TRBV29-1 with TRBJ2-1; 8 nucleotides line up with TRBD1. The CDR3 has 16 residues. CDR1 is SQVTM, CDR2 ANQGSEA, per germline. Trimming cost V 6 bases and J 4 bases; bases outside gene matches: 14. CDR3 sequence reads: CSVPNAGGHWYNEQFF. The CDR3 nucleotides read TGCAGCGTCCCGAATGCAGGGGGCCATTGGTACAATGAGCAGTTCTTC.

The chain is built from TRBV11-3 and TRBJ2-5, with a possible D match to TRBD1 (5 bases). Germline CDR1 and CDR2: SGHNT and YENEEA. The V gene lost 0 bases and the J gene lost 7 bases, with 6 bases spanning the gap. There are 12 residues in the CDR3. CDR3 coding DNA: TGTGCCAGCAGCTTAGATCAGGGGACCCAGTACTTC. Its translation is CASSLDQGTQYF.

This chain uses TRBV11-3 with TRBJ2-3; the D call may be TRBD1 or TRBD2 (5 bases each). The CDR3 contains 14 residues. The ends were cut back, 5 bases at V and 2 bases at J, with 11 bases in the middle. CDR1 and CDR2 (germline): SGHNT, YENEEA. As DNA, the CDR3 is TGTGCCAGCAGCGTGGGACGAAACACAGATACGCAGTATTTT. It encodes CASSVGRNTDTQYF. The full variable domain, rest sourced from reference TRBV11-3 and TRBJ2-3, is EAGVVQSPRYKIIEKKQPVAFWCNPISGHNTLYWYLQNLGQGPELLIRYENEEAVDDSQLPKDRFSAERLKGVDSTLKIQPAELGDSAVYLCASSVGRNTDTQYFGPGTRLTVL.

This sequence joins TRBV7-6 and TRBJ2-7; 10 bases fit TRBD2. The CDR3 covers 14 residues. Germline V gene sequence: CDR1 SGHVS, CDR2 FNYEAQ. Germline trimming cut 1 base from V and 7 bases from J; bases unmatched to any gene: 4. This chain's CDR3 is CASSLEPTSGEQYF. The CDR3 DNA is TGTGCCAGCAGCTTAGAACCGACTAGCGGGGAGCAGTACTTC.

J is TRBJ1-2 and V is TRBV2; D uncertain. Trimming stripped 4 bases from V and 0 bases from J, with 9 bases between. The germline gives CDR1 SNHLY, CDR2 FYNNEI. This CDR3 spans 14 amino acids. The chain's CDR3 is CASSVRQSNYGYTF. The CDR3 DNA follows: TGTGCCAGCAGTGTTAGGCAGTCTAACTATGGCTACACCTTC.

The V gene is TRBV30, the J gene TRBJ1-2; D not resolved. The CDR3 is made up of 13 amino acids. The V and J ends lost 6 bases and 5 bases respectively, with 16 bases between them. The germline CDR1 and CDR2 sequences are GTSNPN and SVGIG (reference sequence). The CDR3 reads CACRVGVGYGYTF. In DNA, the CDR3 is TGTGCCTGTAGGGTTGGGGTTGGGTATGGCTACACCTTC. Combining the CDR3 with reference TRBV30 and TRBJ1-2 gives the whole variable domain SQTIHQWPATLVQPVGSPLSLECTVEGTSNPNLYWYRQAAGRGLQLLFYSVGIGQISSEVPQNLSASRPQDRQFILSSKKLLLSDSGFYLCACRVGVGYGYTFGSGTRLTVV.

This clone appeared a single time. The chain uses TRBV6-6 and TRBJ2-7, with 12 bases fitting TRBD1. With 6 bases clipped from V and 5 bases from J, the junction kept 8 bases outside the gene matches. CDR3 length: 15 amino acids. The V gene's germline CDR1 is MNHNY and CDR2 SVGAGI (reference sequence). The CDR3 nucleotides read TGTGCCAGCAGAACAACCGGGACAGGGGGCGACGAGCAGTACTTC. Residues: CASRTTGTGGDEQYF.

This chain uses TRBV2 with TRBJ2-5, with D possibly TRBD2 on 5 matching bases. Trimming cost V 1 base and J 5 bases, with 8 bases left between them. There are 13 residues in the CDR3. Germline V gene data show CDR1 as SNHLY and CDR2 as FYNNEI. CDR3 DNA: TGTGCCAGCAGTGAAGGTTGGAGGGAGACCCAGTACTTC. It encodes CASSEGWRETQYF.

In this sample, this clone turned up once. The V gene is TRBV6-1, the J gene TRBJ1-5, with a tentative D call TRBD1 (6 bases). Germline CDR1 is MNHNS and CDR2 is SASEGT. The CDR3 sequence is 16 residues long. The V end was cut by 4 bases, the J end by 1 base, with 14 bases between. The CDR3 region has the DNA TGTGCCAGCAGTGCCAATCAGGGGTCGAGCAATCAGCCCCAGCATTTT. Its protein is CASSANQGSSNQPQHF.